This T cell receptor (beta chain) was obtained from a study of Graves' ophthalmopathy and Graves' hyperthyroidism (dated by TCRdb to the late 2010s). The study in broad terms: Hyperthyroidism was considered stable if no progression to ophthalmopathy occurred within 18 months of follow-up. The study used TCR beta repertoire signatures to distinguish Graves' ophthalmopathy from Graves' hyperthyroidism and to predict progression to ophthalmopathy. In total, approximately 130 blood samples were TCR-sequenced: 43 ophthalmopathy, 75 hyperthyroidism and approximately 17 hyperthyroidism-to-ophthalmopathy patients. A discovery set of 95 to 100 patients (43 ophthalmopathy, 55 to 60 stable hyperthyroidism) was enrolled to explore V-J signatures distinguishing ophthalmopathy from hyperthyroidism. For independent validation, a separate cohort was made up of around 18 hyperthyroidism patients plus 17 patients who later progressed from hyperthyroidism to ophthalmopathy. In five or six hyperthyroidism patients, T-cell repertoires of thyroid tissue and blood were compared. Following sample collection, hyperthyroidism patients were given methimazole at a starting dose of 30 mg daily, and ophthalmopathy patients were given high-dose intravenous methylprednisolone.

Trimmed from V: 7 bases; trimmed from J: 1 base; junction bases lacking a gene match: 8. Inclusive of the bounding cysteine and phenylalanine, the CDR3 is 15 residues long. The sequence is cut down to CDR3 DNA, 45 bases in frame from base 1. Taken from the germline V gene (reference sequence), the CDR1 and CDR2 loops are SEHNR and FQNEAQ. Comment on this clonotype: Its antigen is currently not known. Base-call qualities are not available, and no considerably larger clone is one nucleotide away.

Patients with hyperthyroidism were aged 18 to 65 years, had been newly diagnosed, and had a disease duration of less than 2 months. Patients with other autoimmune diseases, uncontrolled infections, pregnancy or lactation were excluded from the study. Diagnosis relied on clinical symptoms, serum thyroxine, TRAb, thyroid ultrasound and orbital computed tomography. Trizol reagent was used to extract the total RNA, and its quality was then checked on an Agilent 2100 Bioanalyzer. For repertoire sequencing, the TCR beta CDR3 regions were amplified from RNA transcripts. HTBI primers and the Qiagen OneStep RT-PCR kit were used in a first-round RT-PCR, which was followed by a second-round multiplex PCR, size selection and purification. The libraries underwent paired-end sequencing with 100 bp reads on an Illumina HiSeq2000. The paper's processing steps were these. SOAPnuke was used for read processing, and reads with adapters, uncalled bases, a mean Phred below 15, or no exact constant-primer or identifier match were discarded. High-quality paired reads were merged with COPE v1.2.5. Each unique nucleotide sequence was defined as a clonotype, and clonotypes were aligned to IMGT TRB V, D and J references with MiTCR v1.1. The analysis was limited to V-J combinations with a frequency above 0.0001, which together covered more than 99% of repertoires. For each V-J combination, a TCR clonal expansion and chaos score was defined as F50 clonal expansion divided by the chaos observed in the TCRdist matrix. Features were reduced by Welch's t-statistics and random forest to approximately 12 V-J combinations, which fed a naive Bayes classifier. The similarity between thyroid and blood repertoires was quantified using the Morisita-Horn index. In TCRdb, the public reads were trimmed at Q25 with fastp and aligned with MiXCR, with productive beta chains retained. CDR3 protein duplicates are merged, each entry listing the most common genes and DNA. TCRdb's processing, not the authors' own work, is the source of the V and J calls. A total of around 1.1 million distinct CDR3 sequences appear in this sample, about 38% of them only once. Jointly, the top ten make up 11% of the sample.

The full study reports these points: No statistical method was used to set the sample size in advance, and the investigators knew which group each participant was assigned to. Among expanded thyroid clonotypes with frequency above 0.001, most also showed up in blood, which suggests that blood repertoires may reflect the thyroid immune response. The 13-signature model separated ophthalmopathy from stable hyperthyroidism with about 86% sensitivity and less than 83% specificity in cross-validation, and 80%/75% in the test set. In validation, the model predicted ophthalmopathy progression with 70.59% sensitivity and about 73% specificity; 12 predicted patients were CT-confirmed with GO in a median of around 6 months.

The receptor was derived from an adult man with Graves' hyperthyroidism. The specimen sequenced was peripheral blood or thyroid tissue (not recorded which). The V gene is TRBV7-9 and the J gene is TRBJ2-7, with TRBD2 identical over 9 junction bases. The DNA sequence is given as TGTGCCAGCACCCCCTCGACTAGCGGTTCCTACGAGCAGTACTTC. Its protein reads: CASTPSTSGSYEQYF.